The rows below give T cell receptor beta chains drawn from one sample of a study of cytomegalovirus exposure and HLA in healthy donors. Sequencing used immunoSEQ multiplex PCR; TCRdb keeps in-frame clones, though not all of them. The sample yields 150,000 to 250,000 clones, 82% seen once. The source material was PBMCs. The receptor set was obtained from a boy aged 2 to 10 in good health and CMV-seronegative. Both conserved end residues are part of each CDR3. The D gene is left open where the match is weak. Clone size is given for some rows only: seen once, a few or many times, or a class if the clone is expanded.

>.|.|TRBJ2-3|TRBV7-3
CASSFSGGTDTQYF
TGTGCCAGCAGCTTCTCAGGGGGCACAGATACGCAGTATTTT
>.|.|TRBJ1-1|TRBV4-3
CASRTDIIPNTEAFF
TGCGCCAGCAGAACGGACATTATCCCAAACACTGAAGCTTTCTTT
>.|.|TRBJ2-7|TRBV11-2
CASSFLPGGGAYEQYF
TGTGCCAGCAGCTTTCTCCCCGGGGGTGGGGCCTACGAGCAGTACTTC
>.|.|TRBJ2-1|TRBV9
CASSVEIGDEQFF
TGTGCCAGCAGCGTAGAAATCGGGGATGAGCAGTTCTTC
>once|TRBD1|TRBJ1-3|TRBV7-9
CAPGDRASGNTIYF
TGTGCCCCCGGGGACAGGGCCTCTGGAAACACCATATATTTT
>.|.|TRBJ2-7|TRBV7-8
CASSLAGGPYEQYF
TGTGCCAGCAGCTTAGCGGGGGGGCCCTACGAGCAGTACTTC
>.|TRBD1|TRBJ1-1|TRBV4-3
CASSHSLGQGATEAFF
TGCGCCAGCAGCCACTCGCTAGGACAGGGGGCGACTGAAGCTTTCTTT
>.|.|TRBJ1-2|TRBV7-9
CASSLARLYGYTF
TGTGCCAGCAGCTTAGCGCGGCTATATGGCTACACCTTC
>once|.|TRBJ1-2|TRBV4-2
CASSQDEGQTHYGYTF
TGTGCCAGCAGCCAAGATGAAGGACAGACGCACTATGGCTACACCTTC
>.|TRBD2|TRBJ2-3|TRBV5-4
CASSLVVAGPTDTQYF
TGTGCCAGCAGCTTGGTAGTAGCGGGCCCCACAGATACGCAGTATTTT
>.|TRBD2|TRBJ2-3|TRBV7-8
CASSSGGLAGGSYTQYF
TGTGCCAGCAGCTCCGGAGGACTAGCGGGGGGTTCTTATACGCAGTATTTT
>few|.|TRBJ2-7|TRBV20-1
CSAREAGEQYF
TGCAGTGCTAGAGAGGCGGGCGAGCAGTACTTC
>.|TRBD2|TRBJ2-5|TRBV2
CASSIRLAGETQYF
TGTGCCAGCAGTATTCGGCTAGCGGGAGAGACCCAGTACTTC
>.|TRBD1|TRBJ1-5|TRBV7-9
CASSLFARGQISNQPQHF
TGTGCCAGCAGCTTATTTGCCAGGGGACAGATTAGCAATCAGCCCCAGCATTTT
>.|.|TRBJ2-7|TRBV5-6
CASRMSYEPYEQYF
TGTGCCAGCAGGATGTCATACGAGCCTTACGAGCAGTACTTC
>once|.|TRBJ2-3|TRBV7-6
CASSRGGEADTQYF
TGTGCCAGCAGCCGCGGAGGTGAGGCAGATACGCAGTATTTT
>few|.|TRBJ2-6|TRBV5-1
CASSSLTVGSGANVLTF
TGCGCCAGCAGCTCCCTTACGGTTGGCTCTGGGGCCAACGTCCTGACTTTC
>once|TRBD2|TRBJ2-2|TRBV5-1
CASSARLAAGELFF
TGCGCCAGCAGCGCGAGACTAGCGGCCGGGGAGCTGTTTTTT
>.|TRBD1|TRBJ1-5|TRBV19
CASSIIRGRGNQPQHF
TGTGCCAGTAGTATTATAAGGGGGCGAGGCAATCAGCCCCAGCATTTT
>few|TRBD2|TRBJ2-3|TRBV27
CASSPSSGGGTDTQYF
TGTGCCAGCAGTCCCTCTAGCGGGGGGGGCACAGATACGCAGTATTTT
>once|.|TRBJ1-5|TRBV30
CAWSTLTGPYQPQHF
TGTGCCTGGAGTACCCTCACAGGGCCTTATCAGCCCCAGCATTTT
>.|.|TRBJ1-2|TRBV6-1
CASGNSYGYTF
TGTGCCAGCGGAAACAGCTATGGCTACACCTTC
>.|TRBD1|TRBJ1-5|TRBV5-5
CASSLDRGRGSQHF
TGTGCCAGCAGCTTGGACAGGGGGCGCGGGTCCCAGCATTTT
>few|.|TRBJ1-1|TRBV5-1
CASSLIQGGAEAFF
TGCGCCAGCAGCTTGATTCAAGGAGGAGCTGAAGCTTTCTTT
>.|TRBD2|TRBJ2-5|TRBV10-3
CATGTSGGETQYF
TGTGCCACCGGGACTAGCGGGGGTGAGACCCAGTACTTC
>few|.|TRBJ2-6|TRBV9
CASSLSDISGANVLTF
TGTGCCAGCAGCCTCTCCGACATCTCTGGGGCCAACGTCCTGACTTTC
>.|TRBD2|TRBJ2-5|TRBV7-8
CASSWTSGWGETQYF
TGTGCCAGCAGCTGGACTAGCGGTTGGGGAGAGACCCAGTACTTC
>few|.|TRBJ2-3|TRBV2
CASSGAGTDTQYF
TGTGCCAGCAGTGGGGCGGGGACAGATACGCAGTATTTT
>.|.|TRBJ2-1|TRBV4-1
CASSQAVTGRGRYNEQFF
TGCGCCAGCAGCCAAGCCGTGACGGGCAGGGGCCGCTACAATGAGCAGTTCTTC
>.|.|TRBJ1-5|TRBV19
CASSTSSHLLFQPQHF
TGTGCCAGTAGTACTAGCTCTCACCTCCTCTTTCAGCCCCAGCATTTT
>.|.|TRBJ1-1|TRBV7-2
CASSPRGEAFF
TGTGCCAGCAGCCCCCGGGGTGAAGCTTTCTTT
>.|.|TRBJ2-1|TRBV27
CASSLDGYEQFF
TGTGCCAGCAGTTTAGACGGGTATGAGCAGTTCTTC
>.|TRBD2|TRBJ2-3|TRBV11-2
CASSLIGGGAFADTQYF
TGTGCCAGCAGCCTGATCGGCGGGGGGGCATTCGCAGATACGCAGTATTTT
>.|.|TRBJ2-3|TRBV13
CASSLGTTSSTDTQYF
TGTGCCAGCAGCTTAGGGACGACATCGAGCACAGATACGCAGTATTTT
>.|.|TRBJ1-6|TRBV7-9
CASSFNELYNSPLHF
TGTGCCAGCAGCTTTAACGAACTCTATAATTCACCCCTCCACTTT
>.|.|TRBJ1-1|TRBV7-9
CASSTPPRGRLDTEAFF
TGTGCCAGCAGCACCCCACCGCGGGGGAGGTTGGACACTGAAGCTTTCTTT
>.|.|TRBJ2-1|TRBV5-1
CASSLASASYNEQFF
TGCGCCAGCAGCTTGGCTAGTGCTTCCTACAATGAGCAGTTCTTC
>.|.|TRBJ2-5|TRBV28
CASKRDLQIETQYF
TGTGCCAGCAAGCGCGATCTTCAGATCGAGACCCAGTACTTC
>.|TRBD1|TRBJ1-5|TRBV19
CASRLQGHQPQHF
TGTGCCAGTAGACTACAGGGGCATCAGCCCCAGCATTTT
>.|.|TRBJ1-2|TRBV25-1
CASSEQGSGYTF
TGTGCCAGCAGTGAACAGGGGAGCGGCTACACCTTC
>.|.|TRBJ2-3|TRBV4-3
CASSQRLGVKDTQYF
TGCGCCAGCAGCCAACGATTGGGCGTTAAAGATACGCAGTATTTT
>.|.|TRBJ1-2|TRBV10-2
CASSHGGGYTF
TGCGCCAGCAGCCACGGGGGGGGCTACACCTTC